The 3 T cell receptor beta chains listed next were all sequenced from one sample in a study of T cell responses to AZD1222 COVID-19 vaccine. The assay was immunoSEQ multiplex PCR, and TCRdb's table has in-frame clones only and misses some. The table records about 190,000 clones, 90% to 95% of them present only once. The input for sequencing was peripheral blood, taken on day 0 of AZD1222 vaccination. The origin of the receptors is an adult in good health.

The chain combines TRBV28 with TRBJ1-5; D uncertain. The CDR3 length is 11 residues. CDR1 is MDHEN, CDR2 SYDVKM, per germline. Trimming left V 4 bases short and J 5 bases short, with 3 bases between. CDR3 bases: TGTGCCAGCAGTTGGCATCAGCCCCAGCATTTT. Protein product: CASSWHQPQHF.

The rearrangement uses TRBV5-1 and TRBJ2-2; a weak D match, TRBD2 (6 bases). V dropped 3 bases and J dropped 6 bases, with 12 bases sitting between them. The CDR3 runs 14 residues. The germline gives CDR1 SGHRS, CDR2 YFSETQ. The CDR3: CASSSVGRPGELFF. CDR3 nucleotide sequence: TGCGCCAGCAGCTCCGTTGGGAGGCCCGGGGAGCTGTTTTTT.

V is TRBV3-1 (or the pseudogene TRBV3-2) and J is TRBJ1-5, with D unclear. Trimming shortened V by 1 base and J by 7 bases, and 14 bases separated the two germline ends. The CDR3 sequence is 15 residues long. The germline V gene has CDR1 LGHDT and CDR2 YNNKEL (reference sequence). The CDR3 protein is CASSQVAGLGQPQHF. Written as DNA, the CDR3 is TGTGCCAGCAGCCAAGTGGCCGGTCTGGGACAGCCCCAGCATTTT.